Each of the 31 T cell receptor beta chains below was sequenced from the same sample in a study of T cells in localized non-small cell lung cancer. Measured with immunoSEQ multiplex PCR; TCRdb has only the in-frame clones, and not every one. The sample has tens of thousands of clones, 88% seen once; the top ten hold 4.2%. This material consisted of peripheral blood, taken before any cancer treatment. The receptors originated from a woman aged 35 to 75 with stage I lung adenocarcinoma.

J is TRBJ1-1 and V is TRBV6-5; D not resolved. Per germline, CDR1 MNHEY and CDR2 SVGAGI. The CDR3 length is 14 residues. V dropped 0 bases and J dropped 4 bases, with 9 bases sitting between them. CDR3 in DNA: TGTGCCAGCAGTTACTCGCCCACATTCACTGAAGCTTTCTTT. Encoded protein: CASSYSPTFTEAFF.

This clone was seen once. The V gene is TRBV30, the J gene TRBJ1-1; D is unclear. CDR1 is GTSNPN and CDR2 is SVGIG in the germline V gene (reference sequence). Trimming shortened V by 3 bases and J by 0 bases, and 11 bases separated the two germline ends. The CDR3 is made up of 14 amino acids. Here the CDR3 DNA reads TGTGCCTGGAGGGCGAAATATATGAACACTGAAGCTTTCTTT. This translates into CAWRAKYMNTEAFF.

The V gene is TRBV6-6, the J gene TRBJ1-1, with TRBD1 matching over 7 bases. The germline CDR1 and CDR2 sequences are MNHNY and SVGAGI (reference sequence). V was pared by 6 bases and J by 5 bases, with 6 bases of the junction left unmatched. CDR3 length equals 13 residues. The CDR3 sequence: CASSPTQGTEAFF. The CDR3 nucleotides read TGTGCCAGCAGCCCAACACAGGGGACTGAAGCTTTCTTT.

The genes are TRBV5-4 and TRBJ2-5; D is ambiguous. The germline V gene has CDR1 SGHNT and CDR2 YYREEE (reference sequence). This CDR3 spans 15 amino acids. Trimming took 4 bases from V and 14 from J, leaving 27 bases between them. DNA of the CDR3: TGTGCCAGCAGCCAACGACCCCCGGGCCCAGAGTTCCTCTACTTC. It is translated as CASSQRPPGPEFLYF.

The V gene is TRBV5-1, the J gene TRBJ1-1, with 7 bases identical to TRBD1. Germline V lookup: CDR1 SGHRS, CDR2 YFSETQ. The CDR3 is 13 residues long. V shed 0 bases, J shed 5 bases, and the junction held 1 base outside the gene matches. The CDR3 spells CASSLEQGTEAFF. CDR3 DNA: TGCGCCAGCAGCTTGGAACAGGGGACTGAAGCTTTCTTT.

This clone was seen just once. The chain links TRBV9 to TRBJ2-1; 8 nucleotides align to TRBD2. The CDR3 has 18 residues. Per the germline V gene, CDR1 is SGDLS and CDR2 is YYNGEE. Trimming cost V 0 bases and J 2 bases; bases outside gene matches: 10. In nucleotides, the CDR3 is TGTGCCAGCAGCGTAGCTTCTCCCAGCGGGGGAACCTACAATGAGCAGTTCTTC. Encoded protein: CASSVASPSGGTYNEQFF.

The chain combines TRBV15 with TRBJ2-3; 9 bases line up with TRBD2. V was pared by 5 bases and J by 0 bases, with 15 bases of the junction left unmatched. This CDR3 has 19 amino acids. Germline-derived CDR1 and CDR2 are LNHNV and YYDKDF (reference sequence). CDR3 protein: CATSGPGVAGVTSTDTQYF. The CDR3 bases are TGTGCCACCAGCGGCCCCGGGGTAGCGGGAGTTACTAGCACAGATACGCAGTATTTT.

The genes are TRBV4-3 and TRBJ2-7, with TRBD2 as a possible D gene (7 bases). The V end was cut by 0 bases, the J end by 9 bases, with 15 bases between. This CDR3 has 14 amino acids. CDR1 is LGHNA and CDR2 is YSLEER in the germline V gene. The CDR3 loop reads CASSQDQGGGGQYF. The DNA of the CDR3 is TGCGCCAGCAGCCAAGATCAAGGGGGGGGCGGGCAGTACTTC.

The chain couples TRBV7-8 to TRBJ1-2, with no clear D. Trimming pared 0 bases from V and 4 bases from J, leaving 12 bases between. CDR3 size: 15 residues. Germline V lookup: CDR1 SGHVS, CDR2 FQNEAQ. The CDR3: CASSLAMSQAYGYTF. The CDR3 DNA is TGTGCCAGCAGCTTAGCGATGAGCCAGGCCTATGGCTACACCTTC.

CDR3 sequence: CASSLTGESTNEKLFF. The CDR3 DNA is TGTGCCAGCAGCCTCACAGGAGAGTCAACTAATGAAAAACTGTTTTTT. The genes are TRBV27 and TRBJ1-4, with D maybe TRBD1 (5 bases). The CDR3 is made up of 16 amino acids. Germline CDR1 is MNHEY and CDR2 is SMNVEV (reference sequence). Trimming took off 6 bases at V and 0 bases at J, with 14 bases between the two ends.

This chain joins TRBV19 and TRBJ1-4, with TRBD1 matching over 7 bases. This CDR3 is built from 14 residues. The J segment lost 5 bases and the V segment lost 8 bases, leaving 8 bases of the junction unmatched. CDR1 LNHDA and CDR2 SQIVND come from the germline V gene (reference sequence). CDR3 nucleotides: TGTGCCAGTGCCTTCCGGGACAGAAATGAAAAACTGTTTTTT. Amino acids: CASAFRDRNEKLFF. The variable domain in full, completed from reference TRBV19 and TRBJ1-4, reads DGGITQSPKYLFRKEGQNVTLSCEQNLNHDAMYWYRQDPGQGLRLIYYSQIVNDFQKGDIAEGYSVSREKKESFPLTVTSAQKNPTAFYLCASAFRDRNEKLFFGSGTQLSVL.

This chain links TRBV5-4 with TRBJ2-7; D is perhaps TRBD1 (5 bases). Germline V gives CDR1 SGHNT, CDR2 YYREEE (reference sequence). The germline V and J ends were trimmed by 2 bases and 7 bases, with 7 bases remaining between them. There are 11 residues in the CDR3. CDR3 loop: CASSLNREQYF. The CDR3 nucleotides read TGTGCCAGCAGCTTAAACAGGGAGCAGTACTTC.

The genes are TRBV11-3 and TRBJ2-7, with D unresolved. The CDR3 covers 14 residues. V lost 3 bases and J lost 4, with 13 bases in between. Germline values: CDR1 SGHNT, CDR2 YENEEA. DNA of the CDR3: TGTGCCAGCAGCTTGATTTCCGTGAGATACGAGCAGTACTTC. This sequence encodes CASSLISVRYEQYF. The full variable domain, in which reference TRBV11-3 and TRBJ2-7 provide the parts outside the CDR3, is EAGVVQSPRYKIIEKKQPVAFWCNPISGHNTLYWYLQNLGQGPELLIRYENEEAVDDSQLPKDRFSAERLKGVDSTLKIQPAELGDSAVYLCASSLISVRYEQYFGPGTRLTVT.

V usage is TRBV6-6 and J usage is TRBJ1-3, with TRBD1 matching over 8 bases. V gave up 6 bases and J gave up 4 bases; unmatched junction bases: 8. The CDR3 sequence is 15 residues long. Germline V lookup: CDR1 MNHNY, CDR2 SVGAGI (reference sequence). Written as DNA, the CDR3 is TGTGCCAGCAGGGGACAGGAAGGGGCCGGAAACACCATATATTTT. Protein: CASRGQEGAGNTIYF.

J is TRBJ1-5 and V is TRBV6-1, with 8 bases identical to TRBD1. The CDR3 has 13 amino acids. Germline V gene lookup returns CDR1 MNHNS and CDR2 SASEGT. V lost 8 bases, J lost 4 bases, and 4 bases stayed unmatched. CDR3 loop: CASWTGPNQPQHF. CDR3 DNA sequence: TGTGCCAGCTGGACAGGGCCTAATCAGCCCCAGCATTTT.

The rearrangement links TRBV6-1 to TRBJ2-3, with D tentatively TRBD2 (5 bases). There are 15 residues in the CDR3. Deletions cut 9 bases from V and 1 base from J, with 17 bases between. Germline loops: CDR1 MNHNS, CDR2 SASEGT. This CDR3 is CASQGSWGGTDTQYF. The CDR3 DNA is TGTGCCAGTCAAGGATCTTGGGGAGGCACAGATACGCAGTATTTT.

The table lists this clone with a few counts. V usage is TRBV2 and J usage is TRBJ2-5, with D perhaps TRBD1 (6 bases). Germline CDR1 SNHLY, CDR2 FYNNEI. This CDR3 has 14 residues. The germline V and J ends were trimmed by 3 bases and 4 bases, with 12 bases remaining between them. The CDR3 nucleotides read TGTGCCAGCAGTGATACAGGGTTGACAGAGACCCAGTACTTC. Amino acid sequence: CASSDTGLTETQYF.

The gene calls are TRBV7-6 and TRBJ2-3; D is perhaps TRBD2 (6 bases). Looked up from germline, CDR1 is SGHVS and CDR2 is FNYEAQ. The CDR3 loop spans 15 amino acids. The ends were cut back, 2 bases at V and 4 bases at J, with 13 bases in the middle. The CDR3 nucleotides are TGTGCCAGCAGCTTAACGGGACTTCCGTCAGATACGCAGTATTTT. Translation: CASSLTGLPSDTQYF.

V is TRBV25-1 and J is TRBJ1-2; tentative D call: TRBD1 (5 bases). Germline V gene lookup returns CDR1 MGHDK and CDR2 SYGVNS. V lost 1 base and J lost 3, with 12 bases in between. This CDR3 region has 15 residues. The CDR3 coding sequence is TGTGCCAGCAGTGAATCGAACGGCAGGGACTATGGCTACACCTTC. Protein product: CASSESNGRDYGYTF.

The chain combines TRBV7-6 with TRBJ2-7, with D unresolved. The CDR3 consists of 13 residues. V was shortened by 2 bases and J by 3 bases, with 8 bases between the two germline ends. Germline V lookup: CDR1 SGHVS, CDR2 FNYEAQ. The CDR3 DNA is TGTGCCAGCAGCTTATCCACAGACTACGAGCAGTACTTC. This sequence encodes CASSLSTDYEQYF.

CDR3 DNA sequence: TGTGCCAGCAGCTTAGCGGGGCGGGATACGCAGTATTTT. Its translation: CASSLAGRDTQYF. The genes are TRBV7-9 and TRBJ2-3; D may be TRBD1 (5 bases). The length of the CDR3 is 13 residues. Trimming stripped 0 bases from V and 6 bases from J, with 7 bases between. Germline CDR1 is SEHNR and CDR2 is FQNEAQ (reference sequence).

The chain couples TRBV4-1 to TRBJ2-3; D is undetermined. The ends were cut back, 1 base at V and 1 base at J, with 12 bases in the middle. Looked up from germline, CDR1 is MGHRA and CDR2 is YSYEKL. There are 16 residues in the CDR3. The CDR3 loop is CASSQGTYAGTDTQYF. The CDR3 DNA follows: TGCGCCAGCAGCCAAGGGACCTACGCGGGCACAGATACGCAGTATTTT.

This clone was recorded a few times. The V call is TRBV9, the J call TRBJ1-1; 9 bases fit TRBD1. CDR1 SGDLS and CDR2 YYNGEE come from the germline V gene. The CDR3 runs to 15 residues. Trimming took 0 bases from V and 3 from J; bases not matched to a gene: 3. The CDR3 DNA follows: TGTGCCAGCAGCGTAGTTGGACAGGGGTACACTGAAGCTTTCTTT. It encodes CASSVVGQGYTEAFF.

V and J are TRBV15 and TRBJ1-1, with TRBD1 identical over 8 bases. V shed 3 bases and J 2 bases; nucleotides not matched to a gene: 8. The length of the CDR3 is 16 residues. Germline CDR1 LNHNV, CDR2 YYDKDF (reference sequence). The CDR3 is CATSSQGAPRNTEAFF. Here the CDR3 DNA reads TGTGCCACCAGCAGCCAGGGGGCCCCAAGAAACACTGAAGCTTTCTTT.

The table lists this clone with a count of one. The chain is built from TRBV4-3 and TRBJ2-2; D assignment may be TRBD1 or TRBD2 (7 bases each). CDR1 is LGHNA and CDR2 is YSLEER in the germline V gene. V was trimmed by 4 bases and J by 7 bases, leaving 16 bases between them. The CDR3 length is 15 residues. In DNA form, the CDR3 reads TGCGCCAGCAGCCGCCGACAGGGAGGGAGCGGGGAGCTGTTTTTT. Translation gives CASSRRQGGSGELFF.

This rearrangement joins TRBV9 to TRBJ2-7; D call uncertain. The CDR3 runs to 15 residues. The V and J ends lost 0 bases and 2 bases respectively, with 12 bases between them. The germline V gene has CDR1 SGDLS and CDR2 YYNGEE. CDR3 bases: TGTGCCAGCAGCGTAGTTGGCAGCTCTACCTACGAGCAGTACTTC. Translation: CASSVVGSSTYEQYF.

Comment on this clone: Other DNA sequences of this sample code for an identical CDR3. The chain has TRBV18 and TRBJ2-7, with 7 bases aligning to TRBD1. V gave up 1 base and J gave up 2 bases; unmatched junction bases: 2. Germline-derived CDR1 and CDR2 are KGHSH and LQKENI. The CDR3 contains 14 residues. In DNA, the CDR3 is TGTGCCAGCTCACCACGACAGGGAACCTACGAGCAGTACTTC. As protein: CASSPRQGTYEQYF.

The chain recombines TRBV2 with TRBJ1-4; 8 nucleotides agree with TRBD1. Germline CDR1 and CDR2: SNHLY and FYNNEI. After removal of 6 bases from V and 5 bases from J, the junction contained 2 bases not matched to a gene. There are 13 residues in the CDR3. CDR3 sequence reads: CASRDRANEKLFF. In DNA form, the CDR3 reads TGTGCCAGCAGGGACAGGGCAAATGAAAAACTGTTTTTT.

The chain uses TRBV5-8 and TRBJ2-2; the D is unclear. The CDR3 is 11 residues long. Germline lookup yields CDR1 SGHTS and CDR2 YDEGEE. V lost 2 bases, J lost 7 bases, and 3 bases lay in between. The CDR3 is CASSFFGELFF. DNA for the CDR3: TGTGCCAGCAGCTTTTTCGGGGAGCTGTTTTTT.

The chain combines TRBV6-5 with TRBJ1-1, with D maybe TRBD1 (5 bases). With 8 bases removed from V and 7 bases from J, the gap between germline ends came to 20 bases. The CDR3 is 14 amino acids. CDR1 is MNHEY and CDR2 is SVGAGI in the germline V gene. The CDR3 coding sequence is TGTGCCAGCGAAACAGGATTGGGGGGGGGTGAAGCTTTCTTT. It is translated as CASETGLGGGEAFF.

The gene calls are TRBV29-1 and TRBJ1-2, with TRBD1 identical over 10 bases. J gave up 4 bases and V 7 bases, and 9 bases lay outside the gene matches. This CDR3 region has 14 residues. Germline assignment: CDR1 SQVTM and CDR2 ANQGSEA. CDR3 in amino acids: CSADGGQGPYGYTF. DNA of the CDR3: TGCAGCGCTGACGGGGGACAGGGGCCCTATGGCTACACCTTC.